These 30 T cell receptor beta chains share one sample of origin, sequenced in a study of shared clonotypes between healthy human individuals. TCRdb's table, derived via immunoSEQ multiplex PCR, lists solely in-frame clones and lacks some. This table holds about 1.5 million clones, approximately 98% found once. Sequencing input: naive CD4+ T cells sorted from blood. Subset specified: CD45RA+ positively selected. The receptor set was obtained from a man aged 25-45 years in good health.

The chain is built from TRBV7-6 and TRBJ1-4; D is perhaps TRBD1 (6 bases). The CDR3 sequence is 15 residues long. Germline V gene lookup returns CDR1 SGHVS and CDR2 FNYEAQ. Trimming pared 5 bases from V and 3 bases from J, leaving 13 bases between. CDR3 bases: TGTGCCAGCAGCGCCAGGGGACCGCCTAATGAAAAACTGTTTTTT. Its protein is CASSARGPPNEKLFF.

V is TRBV9 and J is TRBJ2-5; 8 bases align to TRBD2. The V gene's germline CDR1 is SGDLS and CDR2 YYNGEE. Trimming took 0 bases from V and 2 from J; bases not matched to a gene: 3. The CDR3 extends over 15 amino acids. CDR3 DNA sequence: TGTGCCAGCAGCGTAGACGCTAGCGGGCAAGAGACCCAGTACTTC. Encoded protein: CASSVDASGQETQYF.

The rearrangement joins TRBV5-1 to TRBJ2-5, with D maybe TRBD1 (6 bases). Deletions cut 5 bases from V and 2 bases from J, with 16 bases between. Germline V lookup: CDR1 SGHRS, CDR2 YFSETQ. This CDR3 is 15 amino acids long. In DNA form, the CDR3 reads TGCGCCAGCAGTTACTGGACAGATTCTCAAGAGACCCAGTACTTC. It codes for CASSYWTDSQETQYF.

Here the CDR3 reads CASGLAVENEQFF. CDR3 coding DNA: TGCGCCAGCGGACTAGCTGTGGAGAATGAGCAGTTCTTC. The V gene is TRBV5-1, the J gene TRBJ2-1; 8 nucleotides align to TRBD2. There are 13 residues in the CDR3. In germline, CDR1 is SGHRS, CDR2 YFSETQ. The V and J ends lost 7 bases and 7 bases, in that order; junction bases with no gene match: 7.

In its sample, this clone was seen once. V gene TRBV5-1 combines with J gene TRBJ2-5; 9 bases are shared with TRBD1. The CDR3 contains 13 residues. V trimming: 5 bases; J trimming: 5 bases; junction bases outside the gene matches: 4. Germline V lookup: CDR1 SGHRS, CDR2 YFSETQ. The CDR3: CASRQGAEETQYF. The CDR3 DNA sequence: TGCGCCAGCAGACAGGGGGCGGAGGAGACCCAGTACTTC.

As for this clone: The same CDR3 arises from other DNA sequences in this sample as well. The genes are TRBV18 and TRBJ2-4; tentative D call: TRBD1 (6 bases). Trimming took off 3 bases at V and 5 bases at J, with 8 bases between the two ends. The germline V gene encodes CDR1 KGHSH and CDR2 LQKENI. The CDR3 contains 13 residues. CDR3 sequence: CASSPAGENIQYF. As DNA, the CDR3 is TGTGCCAGCTCACCCGCAGGGGAAAACATTCAGTACTTC.

The chain has TRBV6-5 and TRBJ2-7, with D possibly matching TRBD1 (5 bases). Trimming left V 8 bases short and J 5 bases short, with 19 bases between. The CDR3 has 14 amino acids. Germline V gives CDR1 MNHEY, CDR2 SVGAGI. The CDR3 loop is CASATGPLDNEQYF. The CDR3 nucleotides read TGTGCCAGCGCCACCGGGCCCTTGGACAACGAGCAGTACTTC.

The gene calls are TRBV2 and TRBJ2-2; 8 positions match TRBD1. Germline values: CDR1 SNHLY, CDR2 FYNNEI. The trim removed 5 bases at V and 6 bases at J, leaving 5 bases unmatched. The CDR3 sequence is 14 residues long. CDR3 DNA: TGTGCCAGCAGTCGGGACAGGAGATCCGGGGAGCTGTTTTTT. Its translation: CASSRDRRSGELFF.

The chain uses TRBV27 and TRBJ2-4; D gene ambiguous. Germline V lookup: CDR1 MNHEY, CDR2 SMNVEV (reference sequence). V gave up 6 bases and J gave up 1 base, with 10 bases separating them. CDR3 length equals 14 residues. For the CDR3, the DNA is TGTGCCAGCAGCGTCGCCTCGGCCAAAAACATTCAGTACTTC. This codes for CASSVASAKNIQYF.

The gene calls are TRBV6-5 and TRBJ2-2; 7 bases are shared with TRBD1. The J segment lost 7 bases and the V segment lost 0 bases, leaving 5 bases of the junction unmatched. Germline V CDR1 and CDR2: MNHEY, SVGAGI. The CDR3 length is 15 residues. The CDR3 DNA is TGTGCCAGCAGTTACTCTGACAGGGCTGACGGGGAGCTGTTTTTT. Encoded protein: CASSYSDRADGELFF.

The chain couples TRBV7-8 to TRBJ2-2; 9 bases are shared with TRBD2. The length of the CDR3 is 16 residues. CDR1 is SGHVS and CDR2 is FQNEAQ in the germline V gene. V trimming: 5 bases; J trimming: 0 bases; junction bases outside the gene matches: 4. For the CDR3, the DNA is TGTGCCAGCAGCCTCCGACTAGCGGCGAACACCGGGGAGCTGTTTTTT. Translated, it gives CASSLRLAANTGELFF. Looking up the rest from reference TRBV7-8 and TRBJ2-2 gives the full variable domain: GAGVSQSPRYKVAKRGQDVALRCDPISGHVSLFWYQQALGQGPEFLTYFQNEAQLDKSGLPSDRFFAERPEGSVSTLKIQRTQQEDSAVYLCASSLRLAANTGELFFGEGSRLTVL.

This rearrangement joins TRBV7-2 to TRBJ1-3, with 9 bases matching TRBD1. This CDR3 comprises 16 residues. Germline V gene sequence: CDR1 SGHTA, CDR2 FQGNSA. V lost 4 bases and J lost 4; bases outside the gene matches: 8. The CDR3 loop reads CASSSRRDRAGNTIYF. In DNA form, the CDR3 reads TGTGCCAGCAGCTCAAGGCGGGACAGGGCAGGAAACACCATATATTTT.

The chain employs TRBV19 and TRBJ2-7; D is perhaps TRBD2 (5 bases). The CDR3 contains 15 residues. CDR1 and CDR2 from the germline V gene are LNHDA and SQIVND (reference sequence). V was cut by 3 bases and J by 2 bases, with 14 bases left in between. CDR3 sequence: CASSITTGYTYEQYF. CDR3 nucleotide sequence: TGTGCCAGTAGTATTACGACGGGGTACACCTACGAGCAGTACTTC.

Written as DNA, the CDR3 is TGCGCCAGCAGCCCACATAGCGGGGGGCGCGGGTACGAGCAGTACTTC. Encoded protein: CASSPHSGGRGYEQYF. V usage is TRBV4-1 and J usage is TRBJ2-7, with 10 nucleotides matching TRBD2. Trimming removed 4 bases from V and 4 bases from J; junction bases left unmatched: 10. CDR1 is MGHRA, CDR2 YSYEKL, per germline. CDR3 length equals 16 residues.

The V call is TRBV6-6, the J call TRBJ2-4, with a possible D match to TRBD2 (5 bases). V lost 11 bases and J lost 2, with 22 bases in between. The germline V gene has CDR1 MNHNY and CDR2 SVGAGI (reference sequence). CDR3 length: 16 residues. The CDR3: CASRDAVGGSKNIQYF. Written as DNA, the CDR3 is TGTGCCTCCCGAGATGCAGTTGGAGGTTCCAAAAACATTCAGTACTTC.

The genes are TRBV5-1 and TRBJ1-2; 9 bases align to TRBD1. Germline CDR1 SGHRS, CDR2 YFSETQ. V gave up 4 bases and J gave up 5 bases; unmatched junction bases: 6. The CDR3 sequence is 14 residues long. CDR3 residues: CASSPRTGEYGYTF. CDR3 nucleotide sequence: TGCGCCAGCAGCCCACGGACAGGGGAATATGGCTACACCTTC.

Of note for this clone: The same CDR3 is also encoded by other DNA sequences in this sample. The chain recombines TRBV7-9 with TRBJ2-3, with D perhaps TRBD1 (5 bases). Between the trimmed V and J ends, which lost 0 bases and 1 base, there was a span of 8 bases. CDR1 is SEHNR, CDR2 FQNEAQ, per germline (reference sequence). This CDR3 contains 15 residues. CDR3 sequence reads: CASSLAGRGTDTQYF. CDR3 sequence (DNA): TGTGCCAGCAGCTTAGCTGGCAGGGGCACAGATACGCAGTATTTT.

This chain connects TRBV9 to TRBJ2-7, with 8 positions matching TRBD2. Germline lookup yields CDR1 SGDLS and CDR2 YYNGEE. The CDR3 has 16 amino acids. The V segment lost 4 bases and the J segment 5 bases; nucleotides outside the gene matches: 14. The CDR3 sequence: CASSSRPGLGKDEQYF. DNA of the CDR3: TGTGCCAGCAGCTCACGTCCGGGACTAGGAAAGGACGAGCAGTACTTC.

The rearrangement uses TRBV5-1 and TRBJ2-7, with TRBD2 matching over 8 bases. Germline trimming cut 1 base from V and 7 bases from J; bases unmatched to any gene: 13. Per the germline V gene, CDR1 is SGHRS and CDR2 is YFSETQ. The CDR3 extends over 16 amino acids. CDR3: CASSLRGGLAGYEQYF. CDR3 sequence (DNA): TGCGCCAGCAGCTTGAGAGGCGGGCTAGCGGGTTATGAGCAGTACTTC.

The chain links TRBV2 to TRBJ2-2; no clear D. CDR3 length: 13 amino acids. CDR1 is SNHLY and CDR2 is FYNNEI in the germline V gene. The V end lost 7 bases, the J end lost 5 bases, and 11 bases lay between the germline ends. Here the CDR3 reads CASTVARTGELFF. The DNA for the CDR3 is TGTGCCAGCACCGTCGCTCGGACCGGGGAGCTGTTTTTT.

The V call is TRBV5-1, the J call TRBJ2-7; D may be TRBD1 (6 bases). The CDR3 totals 16 residues. V was trimmed by 4 bases and J by 3 bases, leaving 20 bases between them. Germline CDR1 and CDR2: SGHRS and YFSETQ. The chain's CDR3 is CASSPGRLTGSYEQYF. CDR3 in DNA: TGCGCCAGCAGCCCGGGCCGACTGACAGGCAGCTACGAGCAGTACTTC. The full variable domain, in which reference TRBV5-1 and TRBJ2-7 provide the parts outside the CDR3, is KAGVTQTPRYLIKTRGQQVTLSCSPISGHRSVSWYQQTPGQGLQFLFEYFSETQRNKGNFPGRFSGRQFSNSRSEMNVSTLELGDSALYLCASSPGRLTGSYEQYFGPGTRLTVT.

The chain couples TRBV4-3 to TRBJ1-5; tentative D call: TRBD1 (5 bases). Germline-derived CDR1 and CDR2 are LGHNA and YSLEER. With 0 bases removed from V and 2 bases from J, the gap between germline ends came to 14 bases. This CDR3 has 17 residues. The CDR3 DNA is TGCGCCAGCAGCCAAGATCGGTCGGGGGTGGGCAATCAGCCCCAGCATTTT. It is translated as CASSQDRSGVGNQPQHF.

This clone was recorded once. The chain uses TRBV28 and TRBJ2-5; TRBD1 is a possible D gene (5 bases). This CDR3 spans 13 amino acids. Trimming removed 3 bases at V and 4 bases at J, with 9 bases between. Germline CDR1 MDHEN, CDR2 SYDVKM. The CDR3 nucleotides are TGTGCCAGCAGTTTCCTTGGGGCAGAGACCCAGTACTTC. Translating it yields CASSFLGAETQYF. The full variable domain, its missing parts supplied by reference TRBV28 and TRBJ2-5, is DVKVTQSSRYLVKRTGEKVFLECVQDMDHENMFWYRQDPGLGLRLIYFSYDVKMKEKGDIPEGYSVSREKKERFSLILESASTNQTSMYLCASSFLGAETQYFGPGTRLLVL.

The J gene is TRBJ2-7, the V gene TRBV7-2; 10 bases align to TRBD1. The CDR3 is 15 amino acids. CDR1 is SGHTA, CDR2 FQGNSA, per germline. The ends lost 1 base at V and 4 bases at J; junction bases unmatched: 4. CDR3 amino acids: CASSLEWDRGYEQYF. CDR3 nucleotide sequence: TGTGCCAGCAGCTTAGAATGGGACAGGGGATACGAGCAGTACTTC.

The chain couples TRBV18 to TRBJ2-2; D gene ambiguous. The germline CDR1 and CDR2 sequences are KGHSH and LQKENI. Trimming stripped 1 base from V and 1 base from J, with 13 bases between. This CDR3 region has 17 residues. The CDR3 is CASSPLAANRNTGELFF. The CDR3 bases are TGTGCCAGCTCACCACTGGCGGCCAACCGGAACACCGGGGAGCTGTTTTTT.

V gene TRBV2 combines with J gene TRBJ2-7, with a tentative D call TRBD2 (5 bases). There are 12 residues in the CDR3. CDR1 SNHLY and CDR2 FYNNEI come from the germline V gene. The V gene lost 9 bases and the J gene lost 0 bases, with 9 bases spanning the gap. The CDR3 DNA reads as TGTGCCAGTGGCGGGTACTCCTACGAGCAGTACTTC. It specifies CASGGYSYEQYF.

Regarding this clone: Additional DNA sequences in this sample encode the identical CDR3. V usage is TRBV19 and J usage is TRBJ2-7; TRBD2 aligns across 8 bases. Germline loops: CDR1 LNHDA, CDR2 SQIVND (reference sequence). The CDR3 consists of 14 residues. The junction had 1 base not matched to a gene; V was cut back by 2 bases and J by 1 base. The CDR3 spells CASSISSGSYEQYF. The CDR3 coding sequence is TGTGCCAGTAGTATATCTAGCGGGTCCTACGAGCAGTACTTC.

Comment on this clone: Other DNA sequences of this sample code for an identical CDR3. This rearrangement joins TRBV11-2 to TRBJ2-2, with D hard to call. CDR1 is SGHAT, CDR2 FQNNGV, per germline. V was clipped by 5 bases and J by 5 bases, with 9 bases between them. The CDR3 has 13 residues. The CDR3 loop reads CASSPRLTGELFF. The CDR3 DNA follows: TGTGCCAGCAGCCCCCGACTTACCGGGGAGCTGTTTTTT.

J is TRBJ1-5 and V is TRBV28; 7 bases align to TRBD1. The CDR3 is 13 amino acids. Germline CDR1 is MDHEN and CDR2 is SYDVKM. The V gene end was trimmed by 5 bases and the J gene end by 7 bases; junction bases not matched to a gene: 5. DNA of the CDR3: TGTGCCAGCAGTGTCCAGGGGGGACAGCCCCAGCATTTT. Translating gives CASSVQGGQPQHF.

V is TRBV5-4 and J is TRBJ2-7, with TRBD2 identical over 9 bases. V lost 5 bases and J lost 6; bases outside the gene matches: 6. Germline V lookup: CDR1 SGHNT, CDR2 YYREEE (reference sequence). The CDR3 length is 13 residues. CDR3 loop: CASRLTAGGEQYF. CDR3 nucleotide sequence: TGTGCCAGCAGGTTGACAGCGGGGGGCGAGCAGTACTTC.